The clone carrying this T cell receptor (beta chain) was picked up many times. These data are taken from a study of regulatory T cells in long-lasting Graves disease. Sequencing libraries for TCR beta were prepared with iRepertoire HTBI primers and Arm-PCR of CDR3 regions. TCRdb independently ran MiXCR on the multiplex PCR reads; one entry per CDR3 protein. There are approximately 400,000 distinct CDR3 sequences in the sample; about an eighth occur only once, and approximately 17% lies in the top ten. Regarding time point: newly diagnosed GD, antithyroid drugs for less than 3 months. Making the TCR library involved RNA that had been extracted from PBMCs. Graves' disease diagnosis relied on American Thyroid Association guidelines. The same data also contributed to another study, on T cells in Graves' hyperthyroidism and ophthalmopathy. That work states: Ophthalmopathy, which appeared later, was predicted by the model a median 6.5 months before onset.

The source of this sequence is a young woman with Graves disease. The sequences come from peripheral blood mononuclear cells (PBMCs), collected at new diagnosis, from a patient treated with antithyroid drugs.

This chain's CDR3 is CASSLKGAAEAFF. CDR3 coding DNA: TGTGCCAGCAGCTTAAAGGGGGCTGCTGAAGCTTTCTTT. The rearrangement uses TRBV11-2 and TRBJ1-1; 7 positions match TRBD1. Germline lookup yields CDR1 SGHAT and CDR2 FQNNGV. V dropped 2 bases and J dropped 6; count of bases not matched to a gene: 3. The CDR3 is 13 amino acids. The full variable domain, in which reference TRBV11-2 and TRBJ1-1 provide the parts outside the CDR3, is EAGVAQSPRYKIIEKRQSVAFWCNPISGHATLYWYQQILGQGPKLLIQFQNNGVVDDSQLPKDRFSAERLKGVDSTLKIQPAKLEDSAVYLCASSLKGAAEAFFGQGTRLTVV.